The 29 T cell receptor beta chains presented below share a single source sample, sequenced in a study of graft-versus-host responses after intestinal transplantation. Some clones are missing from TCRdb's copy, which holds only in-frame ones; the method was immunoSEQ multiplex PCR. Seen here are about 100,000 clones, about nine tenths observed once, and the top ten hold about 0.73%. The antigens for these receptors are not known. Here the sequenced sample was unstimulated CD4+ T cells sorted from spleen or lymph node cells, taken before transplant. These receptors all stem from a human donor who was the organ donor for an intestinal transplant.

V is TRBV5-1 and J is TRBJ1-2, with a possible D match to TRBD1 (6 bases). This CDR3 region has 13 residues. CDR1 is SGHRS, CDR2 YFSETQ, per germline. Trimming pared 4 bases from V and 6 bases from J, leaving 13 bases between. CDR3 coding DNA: TGCGCCAGCAGCCTGGCAGGGGTGGATGGCTACACCTTC. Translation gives CASSLAGVDGYTF.

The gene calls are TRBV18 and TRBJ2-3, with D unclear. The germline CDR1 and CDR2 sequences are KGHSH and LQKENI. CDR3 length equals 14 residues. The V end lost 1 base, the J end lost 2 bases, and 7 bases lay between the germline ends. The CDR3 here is CASSPQYITDTQYF. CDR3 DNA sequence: TGTGCCAGCTCACCACAATATATCACAGATACGCAGTATTTT.

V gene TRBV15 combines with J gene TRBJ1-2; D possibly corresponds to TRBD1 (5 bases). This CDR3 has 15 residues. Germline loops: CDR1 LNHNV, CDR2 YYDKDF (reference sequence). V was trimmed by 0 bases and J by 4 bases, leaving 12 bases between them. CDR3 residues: CATSRDRRAAYGYTF. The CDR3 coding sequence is TGTGCCACCAGCAGAGATCGCAGGGCGGCCTATGGCTACACCTTC.

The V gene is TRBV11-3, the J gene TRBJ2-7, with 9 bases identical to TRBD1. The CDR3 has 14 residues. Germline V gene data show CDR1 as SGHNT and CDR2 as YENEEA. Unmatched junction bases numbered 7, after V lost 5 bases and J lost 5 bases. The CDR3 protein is CASSTGTGTDEQYF. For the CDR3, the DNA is TGTGCCAGCAGCACCGGGACAGGGACCGACGAGCAGTACTTC.

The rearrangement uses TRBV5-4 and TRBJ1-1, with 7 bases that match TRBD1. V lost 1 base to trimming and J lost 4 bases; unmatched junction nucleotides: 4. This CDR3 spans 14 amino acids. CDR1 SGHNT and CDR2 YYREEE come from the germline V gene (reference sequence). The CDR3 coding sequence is TGTGCCAGCAGCTTGCTGCAGGGGGGCACTGAAGCTTTCTTT. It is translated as CASSLLQGGTEAFF. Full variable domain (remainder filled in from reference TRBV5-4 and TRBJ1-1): ETGVTQSPTHLIKTRGQQVTLRCSSQSGHNTVSWYQQALGQGPQFIFQYYREEENGRGNFPPRFSGLQFPNYSSELNVNALELDDSALYLCASSLLQGGTEAFFGQGTRLTVV.

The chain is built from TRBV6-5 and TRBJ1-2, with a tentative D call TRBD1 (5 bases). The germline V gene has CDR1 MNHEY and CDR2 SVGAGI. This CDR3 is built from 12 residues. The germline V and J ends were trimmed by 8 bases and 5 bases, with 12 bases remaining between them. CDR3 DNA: TGTGCCAGCTCACAGGACTCTTATGGCTACACCTTC. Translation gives CASSQDSYGYTF.

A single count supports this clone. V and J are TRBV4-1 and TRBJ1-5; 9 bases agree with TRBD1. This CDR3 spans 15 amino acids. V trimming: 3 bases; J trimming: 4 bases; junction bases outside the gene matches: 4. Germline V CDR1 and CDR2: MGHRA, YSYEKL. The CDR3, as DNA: TGCGCCAGCAGCCAGATGACAGGGGGAAATCAGCCCCAGCATTTT. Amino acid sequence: CASSQMTGGNQPQHF.

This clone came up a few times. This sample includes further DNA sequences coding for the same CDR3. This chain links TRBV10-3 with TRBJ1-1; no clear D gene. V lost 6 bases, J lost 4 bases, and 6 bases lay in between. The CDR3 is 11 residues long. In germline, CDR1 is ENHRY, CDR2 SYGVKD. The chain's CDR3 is CAIRGGTEAFF. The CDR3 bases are TGTGCCATCAGGGGAGGCACTGAAGCTTTCTTT.

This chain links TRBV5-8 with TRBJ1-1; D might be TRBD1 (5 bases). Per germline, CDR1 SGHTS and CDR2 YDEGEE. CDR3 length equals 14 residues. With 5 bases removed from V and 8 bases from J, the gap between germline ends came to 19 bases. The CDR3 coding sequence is TGTGCCAGCAGGAGGCGGGGGGGAACCTGGGAAGCTTTCTTT. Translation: CASRRRGGTWEAFF.

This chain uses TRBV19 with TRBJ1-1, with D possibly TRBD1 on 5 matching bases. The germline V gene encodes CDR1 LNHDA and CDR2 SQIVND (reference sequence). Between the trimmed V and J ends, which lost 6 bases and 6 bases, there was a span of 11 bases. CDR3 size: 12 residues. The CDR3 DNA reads TGTGCCAGTAGAGGCCTGGGGGCTGAAGCTTTCTTT. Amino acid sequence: CASRGLGAEAFF. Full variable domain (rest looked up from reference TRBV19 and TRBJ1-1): DGGITQSPKYLFRKEGQNVTLSCEQNLNHDAMYWYRQDPGQGLRLIYYSQIVNDFQKGDIAEGYSVSREKKESFPLTVTSAQKNPTAFYLCASRGLGAEAFFGQGTRLTVV.

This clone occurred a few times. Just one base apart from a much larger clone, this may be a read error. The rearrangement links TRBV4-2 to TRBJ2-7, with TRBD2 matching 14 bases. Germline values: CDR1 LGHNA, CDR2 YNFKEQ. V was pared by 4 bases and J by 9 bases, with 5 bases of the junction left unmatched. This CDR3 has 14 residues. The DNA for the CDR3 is TGTGCCAGCAGCCCTGGACTAGCGGGGGGCGGGCAGTACTTC. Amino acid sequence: CASSPGLAGGGQYF.

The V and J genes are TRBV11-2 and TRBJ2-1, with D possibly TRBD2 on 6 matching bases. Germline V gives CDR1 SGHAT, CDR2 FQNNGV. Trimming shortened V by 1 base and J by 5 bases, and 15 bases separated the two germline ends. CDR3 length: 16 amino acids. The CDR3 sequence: CASSLGGLPRHNEQFF. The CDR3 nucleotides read TGTGCCAGCAGCTTAGGGGGACTCCCTCGCCACAATGAGCAGTTCTTC.

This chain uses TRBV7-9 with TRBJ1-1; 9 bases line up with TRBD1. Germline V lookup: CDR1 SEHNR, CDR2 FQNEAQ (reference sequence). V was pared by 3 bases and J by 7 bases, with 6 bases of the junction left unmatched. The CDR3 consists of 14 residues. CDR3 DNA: TGTGCCAGCAGCTTGGGGACAGGGAGAAATGAAGCTTTCTTT. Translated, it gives CASSLGTGRNEAFF.

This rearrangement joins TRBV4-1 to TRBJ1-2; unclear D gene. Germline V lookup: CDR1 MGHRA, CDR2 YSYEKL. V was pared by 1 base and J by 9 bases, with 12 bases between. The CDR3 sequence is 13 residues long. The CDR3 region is CASSQGYSGSYTF. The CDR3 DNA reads TGCGCCAGCAGCCAAGGATATTCGGGGAGCTACACCTTC.

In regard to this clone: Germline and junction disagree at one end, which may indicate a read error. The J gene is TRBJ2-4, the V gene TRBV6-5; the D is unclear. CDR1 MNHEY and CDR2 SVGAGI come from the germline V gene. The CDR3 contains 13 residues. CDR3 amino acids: CASSYRAKNTQYF. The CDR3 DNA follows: TGTGCCAGCAGTTACAGGGCCAAAAACACTCAGTACTTC.

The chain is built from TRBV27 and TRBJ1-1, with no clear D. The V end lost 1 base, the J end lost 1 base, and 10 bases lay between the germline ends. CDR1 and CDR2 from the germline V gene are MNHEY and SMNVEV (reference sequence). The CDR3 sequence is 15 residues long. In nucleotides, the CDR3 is TGTGCCAGCAGTTTATGGGGTAGATGGAACACTGAAGCTTTCTTT. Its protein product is CASSLWGRWNTEAFF.

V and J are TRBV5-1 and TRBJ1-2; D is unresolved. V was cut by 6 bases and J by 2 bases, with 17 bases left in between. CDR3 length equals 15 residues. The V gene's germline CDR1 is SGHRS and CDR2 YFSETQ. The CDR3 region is CASTRTSSNNYGYTF. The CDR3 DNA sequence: TGCGCCAGCACCCGGACCTCTAGTAACAACTATGGCTACACCTTC.

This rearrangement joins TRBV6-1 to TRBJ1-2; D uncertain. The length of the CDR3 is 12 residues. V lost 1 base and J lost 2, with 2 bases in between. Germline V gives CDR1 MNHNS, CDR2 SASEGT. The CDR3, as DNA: TGTGCCAGCAGTGAAGGGAACTATGGCTACACCTTC. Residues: CASSEGNYGYTF.

CDR3 coding DNA: TGTGCCAGTAGTCAGGGTAACACCGGGGAGCTGTTTTTT. Amino acids: CASSQGNTGELFF. The V call is TRBV19, the J call TRBJ2-2, with D possibly matching TRBD1 (5 bases). Per the germline V gene, CDR1 is LNHDA and CDR2 is SQIVND (reference sequence). V was shortened by 5 bases and J by 2 bases, with 6 bases between the two germline ends. The CDR3 runs 13 residues.

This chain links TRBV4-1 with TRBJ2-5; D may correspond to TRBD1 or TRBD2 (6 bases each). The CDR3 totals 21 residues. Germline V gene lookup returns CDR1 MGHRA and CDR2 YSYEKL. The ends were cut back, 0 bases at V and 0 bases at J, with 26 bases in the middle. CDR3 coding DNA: TGCGCCAGCAGCCAAGATACCCCGAGGGGGTATAGCGGAGGAAACCAAGAGACCCAGTACTTC. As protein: CASSQDTPRGYSGGNQETQYF.

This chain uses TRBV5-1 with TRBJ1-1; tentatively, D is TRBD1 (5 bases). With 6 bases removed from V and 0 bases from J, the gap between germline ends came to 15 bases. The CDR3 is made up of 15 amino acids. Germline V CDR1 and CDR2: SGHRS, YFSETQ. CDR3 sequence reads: CASTNSDILNTEAFF. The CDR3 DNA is TGCGCCAGCACCAATTCGGACATACTGAACACTGAAGCTTTCTTT.

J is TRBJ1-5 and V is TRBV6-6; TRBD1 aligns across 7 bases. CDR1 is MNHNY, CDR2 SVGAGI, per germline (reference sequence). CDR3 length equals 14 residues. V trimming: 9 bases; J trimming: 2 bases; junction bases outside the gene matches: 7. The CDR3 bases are TGTGCCAGTCGTACAGGGGCCGGCAATCAGCCCCAGCATTTT. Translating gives CASRTGAGNQPQHF.

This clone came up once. The CDR3 coding sequence is TGCGCCAGCAGCTTGAGTGGGGCCAGCACAGATACGCAGTATTTT. Protein product: CASSLSGASTDTQYF. The chain recombines TRBV5-1 with TRBJ2-3; a possible D gene is TRBD1 (5 bases). CDR3 length: 15 residues. Trimming took off 1 base at V and 0 bases at J, with 9 bases between the two ends. The V gene's germline CDR1 is SGHRS and CDR2 YFSETQ.

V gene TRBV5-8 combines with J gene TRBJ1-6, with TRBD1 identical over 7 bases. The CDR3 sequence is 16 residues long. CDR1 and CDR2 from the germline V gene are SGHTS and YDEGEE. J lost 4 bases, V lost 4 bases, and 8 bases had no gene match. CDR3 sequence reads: CASSPRDSTYNSPLHF. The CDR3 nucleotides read TGTGCCAGCAGCCCGAGGGACAGCACGTATAATTCACCCCTCCACTTT.

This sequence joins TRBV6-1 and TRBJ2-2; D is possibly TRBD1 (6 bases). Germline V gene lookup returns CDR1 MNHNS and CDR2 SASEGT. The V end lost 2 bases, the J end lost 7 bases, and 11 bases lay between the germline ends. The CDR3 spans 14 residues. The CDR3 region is CASSEQGLGGELFF. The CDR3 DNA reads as TGTGCCAGCAGTGAACAGGGGCTAGGCGGGGAGCTGTTTTTT.

CDR3 DNA: TGTGCCAGCAGCTTTGGGGCAGGTTATGAAGCTTTCTTT. Protein sequence: CASSFGAGYEAFF. The chain links TRBV7-9 to TRBJ1-1; a possible D gene is TRBD1 (5 bases). The CDR3 runs 13 residues. The ends were cut back, 3 bases at V and 7 bases at J, with 12 bases in the middle. The germline V gene encodes CDR1 SEHNR and CDR2 FQNEAQ (reference sequence).

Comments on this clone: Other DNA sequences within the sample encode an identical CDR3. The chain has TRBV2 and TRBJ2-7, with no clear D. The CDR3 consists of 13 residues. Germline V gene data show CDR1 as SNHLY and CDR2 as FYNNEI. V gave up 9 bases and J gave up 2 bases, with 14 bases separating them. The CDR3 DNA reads TGTGCCAGTAGGCGGCTAGATCCCTACGAGCAGTACTTC. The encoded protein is CASRRLDPYEQYF.

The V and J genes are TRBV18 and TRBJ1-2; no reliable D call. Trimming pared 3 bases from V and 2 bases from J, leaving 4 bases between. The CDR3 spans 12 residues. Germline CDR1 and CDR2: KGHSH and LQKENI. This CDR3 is CASSPQNYGYTF. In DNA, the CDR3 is TGTGCCAGCTCACCCCAGAACTATGGCTACACCTTC.

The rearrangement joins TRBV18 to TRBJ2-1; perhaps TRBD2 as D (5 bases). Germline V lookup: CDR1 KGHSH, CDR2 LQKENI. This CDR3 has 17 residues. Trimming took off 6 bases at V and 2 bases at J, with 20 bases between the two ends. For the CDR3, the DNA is TGTGCCAGCTCTTTTTCGAGCGGAGGCCGACCCTACAATGAGCAGTTCTTC. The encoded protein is CASSFSSGGRPYNEQFF.